The rows below give T cell receptor beta chains drawn from one sample of a study of T-cell reconstitution after alpha-beta-depleted transplantation in children. TCRdb reprocessed the PCR reads with MiXCR, giving one entry per CDR3 protein. This table has about 980,000 distinct CDR3 sequences, about 30% appearing once. The starting material was PBMCs, mostly from graft donor cells, obtained 360 days after TCRalphabeta/CD19-depleted stem cell transplant. The receptors were sampled from a boy less than two years old who had a stem cell transplant for SCID, so the T cells may come from the graft donor. The CDR3 runs from the conserved cysteine through the conserved F or W. A D gene is named only where the DNA matches it firmly. The size of a clone is reported for some rows only, either as once, few or many, or as a class for expanded clones.

j_gene,v_gene,d_gene,abundance,CDR3aa,CDR3nt
TRBJ2-5,TRBV12-3/TRBV12-4,.,.,CASTLGTLQETQYF,TGTGCCAGCACTTTGGGGACCCTCCAAGAGACCCAGTACTTC
TRBJ2-7,TRBV5-1,.,few,CASRTGTPGSYEQYF,TGCGCCAGCAGAACCGGGACCCCAGGCTCCTACGAGCAGTACTTC
TRBJ2-1,TRBV7-9,.,.,CASSEQGIGEQFF,TGTGCCAGCAGCGAGCAGGGGATCGGGGAGCAGTTCTTC
TRBJ2-3,TRBV6-5,.,.,CASSYFGGVRTDTQYF,TGTGCCAGCAGTTACTTTGGTGGGGTCCGGACAGATACGCAGTATTTT
TRBJ2-7,TRBV19,.,.,CASSILIGGEQYF,TGTGCCAGTAGTATTCTTATAGGCGGCGAGCAGTACTTC
TRBJ2-3,TRBV6-1,.,.,CASRGITEDTQYF,TGTGCCAGCAGGGGGATTACGGAGGATACGCAGTATTTT
TRBJ2-1,TRBV21-1,.,.,CASSPTWAPRNEQFF,TGTGCCAGCAGCCCAACTTGGGCCCCGCGGAATGAGCAGTTCTTC
TRBJ2-1,TRBV5-1,.,few,CASSLGRGGGNEQFF,TGCGCCAGCAGCTTGGGACGGGGAGGGGGTAATGAGCAGTTCTTC
TRBJ2-7,TRBV5-6,TRBD1,many,CASSLGTEYEQYF,TGTGCCAGCAGCCTCGGGACAGAGTACGAGCAGTACTTC
TRBJ1-5,TRBV4-2,.,.,CASSRTADSNQPQHF,TGTGCCAGCAGCCGAACAGCTGATAGCAATCAGCCCCAGCATTTT
TRBJ2-5,TRBV7-7,.,once,CASSPRRDFQETQYF,TGTGCCAGCAGCCCCCGACGCGACTTTCAAGAGACCCAGTACTTC
TRBJ2-6,TRBV5-6,.,.,CASNRDKGSGANVLTF,TGTGCCAGCAACCGGGACAAGGGGTCTGGGGCCAACGTCCTGACTTTC
TRBJ1-4,TRBV4-1,.,.,CASSQDRTGNEKLFF,TGCGCCAGCAGCCAAGATAGAACGGGTAATGAAAAACTGTTTTTT